This T cell receptor beta chain was recovered during a study of T cell clones after liver transplantation. On the study more broadly: Pre-transplant mixed lymphocyte reactions yielded third-party-reactive TCRbeta sequences as comparators for graft-donor-reactive sequences. Apart from three HCV-positive recipients, transplants were for non-autoimmune, non-viral reasons.

The data were produced by immunoSEQ multiplex PCR, yet TCRdb's version contains in-frame clones alone and is incomplete. The sample yields 50,000 to 55,000 clones, approximately 71% seen once. The CDR3 consists of 14 residues. Germline CDR1 reads SGHRS; CDR2 reads YFSETQ. V lost 3 bases, J lost 5 bases, and 6 bases stayed unmatched. Notes on this clone: Its antigen remains unidentified.

Study outcomes and limitations: Donor-reactive sequences fell more than third party-reactive ones, suggesting partial deletion.

The source material was CD4+ T cells from blood, sampled roughly 55 months after liver transplant. The V call is TRBV5-1, the J call TRBJ2-5; 8 bases are shared with TRBD1. The sequence was collected from a human patient who received a liver transplant. A subset of T cells may come from the graft donor. CDR3 protein: CASSSGQGHETQYF. The CDR3 DNA reads TGCGCCAGCAGCTCAGGACAGGGACACGAGACCCAGTACTTC.